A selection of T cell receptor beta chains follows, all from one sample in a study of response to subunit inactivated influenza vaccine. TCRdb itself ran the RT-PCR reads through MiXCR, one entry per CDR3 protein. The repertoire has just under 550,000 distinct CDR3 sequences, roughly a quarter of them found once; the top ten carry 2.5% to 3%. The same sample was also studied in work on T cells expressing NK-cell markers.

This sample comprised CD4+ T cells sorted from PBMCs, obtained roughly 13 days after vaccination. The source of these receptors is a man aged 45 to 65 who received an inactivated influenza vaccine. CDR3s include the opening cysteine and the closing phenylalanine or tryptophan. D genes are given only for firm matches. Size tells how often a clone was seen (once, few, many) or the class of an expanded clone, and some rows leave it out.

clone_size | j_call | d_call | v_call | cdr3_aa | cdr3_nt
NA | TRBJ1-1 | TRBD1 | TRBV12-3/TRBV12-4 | CASSSTGGNTEAFF | TGTGCCAGCAGTTCGACAGGGGGGAACACTGAAGCTTTCTTT
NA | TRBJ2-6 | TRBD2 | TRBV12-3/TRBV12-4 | CASTAGLALGANVLIF | TGTGCCAGCACCGCGGGACTAGCGCTCGGGGCCAACGTCCTGATTTTC
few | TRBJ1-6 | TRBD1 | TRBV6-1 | CASSLKQGFGSYNSPLHF | TGTGCCAGCAGCCTCAAACAGGGGTTCGGCTCCTATAATTCACCCCTCCACTTT
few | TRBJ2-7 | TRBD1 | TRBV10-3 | CAISRDRAYEQYF | TGTGCCATCAGTCGGGACAGGGCCTACGAGCAGTACTTC
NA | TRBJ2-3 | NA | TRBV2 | CASSPLKGLKDTQYF | TGTGCCAGCAGTCCATTAAAGGGGCTAAAAGATACGCAGTATTTT
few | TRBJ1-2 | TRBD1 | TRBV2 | CASSLGTGGTYGYTF | TGTGCCAGCAGTTTAGGGACAGGAGGGACCTATGGCTACACCTTC
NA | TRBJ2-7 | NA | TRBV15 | CATSRDNNRVYEQYF | TGTGCCACCAGCAGAGATAACAACAGGGTATACGAGCAGTACTTC
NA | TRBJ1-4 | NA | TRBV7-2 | CASSWRGGNDKLFF | TGTGCCAGCAGCTGGAGGGGTGGAAATGATAAACTGTTTTTT
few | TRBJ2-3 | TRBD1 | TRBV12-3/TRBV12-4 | CASNRGPAGDTQYF | TGTGCCAGCAATAGGGGGCCCGCGGGCGATACGCAGTATTTT
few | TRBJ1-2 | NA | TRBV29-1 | CSVEGGRRDLYGYTF | TGCAGCGTTGAAGGGGGACGGAGGGACCTTTATGGCTACACCTTC
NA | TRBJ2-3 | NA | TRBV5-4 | CASSRFLDTQYF | TGTGCCAGCAGCCGTTTTCTGGATACGCAGTATTTT
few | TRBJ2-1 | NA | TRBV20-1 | CSARTKAGFDEQFF | TGCAGTGCTAGGACAAAGGCAGGGTTTGATGAGCAGTTCTTC
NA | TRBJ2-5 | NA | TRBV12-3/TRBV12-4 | CASSRSWTAVFF | TGTGCCAGCAGCCGCTCATGGACAGCGGTTTTCTTC
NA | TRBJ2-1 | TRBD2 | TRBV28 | CASSQSGGAYNEQFF | TGTGCCAGCAGCCAGTCGGGGGGGGCCTACAATGAGCAGTTCTTC
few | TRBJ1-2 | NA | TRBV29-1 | CSADLEGGAGYGYTF | TGCAGCGCCGACTTAGAGGGGGGCGCAGGCTATGGCTACACCTTC
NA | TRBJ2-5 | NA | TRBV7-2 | CASSSRGPQETQYF | TGTGCCAGCAGCTCTCGGGGACCTCAAGAGACCCAGTACTTC
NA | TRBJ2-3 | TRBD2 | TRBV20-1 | CSAQRGGGTDTQYF | TGCAGTGCTCAGCGGGGGGGCGGAACAGATACGCAGTATTTT
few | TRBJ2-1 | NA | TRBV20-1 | CSATGPQGSYNEQFF | TGCAGTGCTACCGGGCCACAGGGTTCCTACAATGAGCAGTTCTTC
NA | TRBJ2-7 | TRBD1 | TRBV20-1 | CSARRTGVLYEQYF | TGCAGTGCTAGAAGGACAGGGGTTCTATACGAGCAGTACTTC
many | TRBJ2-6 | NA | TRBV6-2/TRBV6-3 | CASTRDSGANVLTF | TGTGCCAGCACTCGGGACTCTGGGGCCAACGTCCTGACTTTC